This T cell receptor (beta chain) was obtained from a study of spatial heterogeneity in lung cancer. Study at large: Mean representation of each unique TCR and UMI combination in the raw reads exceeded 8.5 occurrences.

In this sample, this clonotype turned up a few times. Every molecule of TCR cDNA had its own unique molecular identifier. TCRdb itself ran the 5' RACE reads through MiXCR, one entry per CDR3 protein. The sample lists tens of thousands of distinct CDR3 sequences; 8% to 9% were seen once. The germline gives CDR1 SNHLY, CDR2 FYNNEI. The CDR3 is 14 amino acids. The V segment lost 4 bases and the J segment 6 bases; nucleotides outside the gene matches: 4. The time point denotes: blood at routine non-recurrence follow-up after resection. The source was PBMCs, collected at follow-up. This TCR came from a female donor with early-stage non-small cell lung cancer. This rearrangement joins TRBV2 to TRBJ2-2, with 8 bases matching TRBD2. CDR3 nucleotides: TGTGCCAGCAGTGTGGCGGGAGGTCCCGGGGAGCTGTTTTTT. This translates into CASSVAGGPGELFF.